The rows below give T cell receptor beta chains drawn from one sample of a study of cytomegalovirus exposure and HLA in healthy donors. Produced via immunoSEQ multiplex PCR; TCRdb's table is partial and in-frame only. The table records about 160,000 clones, 75% to 90% of them present only once. Sequencing used PBMCs. These receptors were obtained from a man aged 45 to 65 in good health and CMV-seropositive. CDR3s include the opening cysteine and the closing phenylalanine or tryptophan. A D gene is named only where the DNA matches it firmly. Only part of the rows carry a size: once, few, many, or a class if the clone is expanded.

d_call j_call clone_size cdr3_length v_call cdr3_nt cdr3_aa
. TRBJ1-2 . 13 TRBV30 TGTGCCCAACACGCGGATGCTAACTATGGCTACACCTTC CAQHADANYGYTF
TRBD1 TRBJ1-6 . 17 TRBV2 TGTGCCAGCAGTGGACCGGAGGACAGGGTGAATAATTCACCCCTCCACTTT CASSGPEDRVNNSPLHF
. TRBJ2-7 . 17 TRBV15 TGTGCCACCAGCAGAGATCAGGGAACAGGGAGCTCCTACGAGCAGTACTTC CATSRDQGTGSSYEQYF
TRBD1 TRBJ1-2 . 14 TRBV28 TGTGCCAGCACCACCTACCAGGGGGCGCGCGGCTACACCTTC CASTTYQGARGYTF
TRBD1 TRBJ1-5 . 16 TRBV5-6 TGTGCCAGCAGCGCTGGGACAGGCCTAAGCAATCAGCCCCAGCATTTT CASSAGTGLSNQPQHF
TRBD1 TRBJ1-4 . 16 TRBV28 TGTGCCAGCAGTCCCGCTTACAGGGGAAGGGATGAAAAACTGTTTTTT CASSPAYRGRDEKLFF
TRBD2 TRBJ2-7 . 16 TRBV13 TGTGCCAGCAGCAAAGGAACCGGGACTAGCCAGTACGAGCAGTACTTC CASSKGTGTSQYEQYF
TRBD1 TRBJ1-1 . 14 TRBV7-6 TGTGCCAGCAGACCCGGGACAGGCAACACTGAAGCTTTCTTT CASRPGTGNTEAFF
. TRBJ2-1 few 15 TRBV9 TGTGCCAGCAGCGTCAGAGCGGGTACCTACAATGAGCAGTTCTTC CASSVRAGTYNEQFF
. TRBJ1-1 . 15 TRBV7-2 TGTGCCAGCAGCCTGGCCATCCATCTGAACACTGAAGCTTTCTTT CASSLAIHLNTEAFF
. TRBJ1-1 . 14 TRBV5-1 TGCGCCAGCAGCTTGGGTACAGTGAACACTGAAGCTTTCTTT CASSLGTVNTEAFF
. TRBJ1-2 . 13 TRBV4-1 TGCGCCAGCAGAGGGAGGGGAGGAGATGGCTACACCTTC CASRGRGGDGYTF
. TRBJ1-1 . 12 TRBV7-9 TGTGCCAGCAGCTTAGGTGGCAGTGAAGCTTTCTTT CASSLGGSEAFF
. TRBJ2-3 few 14 TRBV29-1 TGCAGCGTTGAAGAACCGCGGGGCCAAGATACGCAGTATTTT CSVEEPRGQDTQYF
. TRBJ2-5 few 14 TRBV18 TGTGCCAGCTCACCGAAGGATGACATTAAGGCCCAGTACTTC CASSPKDDIKAQYF
TRBD2 TRBJ2-5 few 18 TRBV7-2 TGTGCCAGCAACTCCCTGGAACTAGCGGGGGCGTACCAAGAGACCCAGTACTTC CASNSLELAGAYQETQYF
TRBD1 TRBJ2-7 . 16 TRBV6-6 TGTGCCAGCAGTCCCCCCGGGACAGGTACTTCCTACGAGCAGTACTTC CASSPPGTGTSYEQYF
TRBD1 TRBJ1-4 . 15 TRBV4-1 TGCGCCAGCAGCCAGGGGACAGGGGGTAATGAAAAACTGTTTTTT CASSQGTGGNEKLFF
. TRBJ1-6 . 19 TRBV5-6 TGTGCCAGCAGCGGGGCCCTTGGGGAGGAGTTCTCCTATAATTCACCCCTCCACTTT CASSGALGEEFSYNSPLHF
TRBD1 TRBJ1-5 . 13 TRBV10-1 TGCGCCAGCAGTACAGGGGTCAATCAGCCCCAGCATTTT CASSTGVNQPQHF
TRBD2 TRBJ2-5 . 14 TRBV28 TGTGCCAGCAGTTTACTAGCGGGGCAAGAGACCCAGTACTTC CASSLLAGQETQYF
TRBD1 TRBJ1-3 once 14 TRBV5-6 TGTGCCAGCAGCATACAGGGGGCTAGAAACACCATATATTTT CASSIQGARNTIYF
. TRBJ2-3 . 15 TRBV6-1 TGTGCCAGTCCGGCCGGGACAAAGAGGGCAGATACGCAGTATTTT CASPAGTKRADTQYF
TRBD1 TRBJ1-2 . 15 TRBV29-1 TGCAGCGTTAATTTGCAATCGGGACAGGCCTATGGCTACACCTTC CSVNLQSGQAYGYTF
. TRBJ1-5 . 13 TRBV18 TGTGCCAGCTCACGGGACTTCAATCAGCCCCAGCATTTT CASSRDFNQPQHF
. TRBJ2-7 . 14 TRBV7-2 TGTGCCAGCAGCTTCTCAGGGTATAGATACGAGCAGTACTTC CASSFSGYRYEQYF
TRBD1 TRBJ2-1 . 13 TRBV6-1 TGTGCCAGCAGTGCACAGGGGGCGCATGAGCAGTTCTTC CASSAQGAHEQFF
TRBD2 TRBJ2-7 few 16 TRBV4-1 TGCGCCAGCAGCCCCCTAGCGGGGGGGCCCACCTACGAGCAGTACTTC CASSPLAGGPTYEQYF
. TRBJ2-1 . 15 TRBV14 TGTGCCAGCAGCCAAGAATGGGGTAGCGCAAATGAGCAGTTCTTC CASSQEWGSANEQFF
TRBD1 TRBJ2-7 . 18 TRBV28 TGTGCCAGCAGCAGTGAAGCTCAACTTGGACAGGGAAACTACGAGCAGTACTTC CASSSEAQLGQGNYEQYF
TRBD2 TRBJ2-1 . 17 TRBV14 TGTGCCAGCAGCCACGCGCCTGGCACTAGCGGCTACAATGAGCAGTTCTTC CASSHAPGTSGYNEQFF
TRBD1 TRBJ2-7 . 14 TRBV11-2 TGTGCCAGCAGCACCGGGACAGGGACCTACGAGCAGTACTTC CASSTGTGTYEQYF
. TRBJ1-2 . 11 TRBV2 TGTGCCAGCCGCCAGGGGTATGGCTACACCTTC CASRQGYGYTF
. TRBJ2-7 once 13 TRBV30 TGTGCCTGGGGGGCAGCGGGTCCCAACGAGCAGTACTTC CAWGAAGPNEQYF
TRBD1 TRBJ2-3 once 16 TRBV30 TGTGCCTGGAAGGGGGGGACAGGGGGCGCGTCCGATACGCAGTATTTT CAWKGGTGGASDTQYF
. TRBJ1-2 . 15 TRBV4-1 TGCGCCAGCAGAAAACCGGGAACAGGGAACTATGGCTACACCTTC CASRKPGTGNYGYTF
. TRBJ1-1 once 13 TRBV6-5 TGTGCCAGCAGTCCGGGACTTTACACTGAAGCTTTCTTT CASSPGLYTEAFF
. TRBJ2-3 . 16 TRBV9 TGTGCCAGCGGCGGGGGCGGAGCGCCTAGCACAGATACGCAGTATTTT CASGGGGAPSTDTQYF
. TRBJ1-6 . 15 TRBV6-6 TGTGCCAGCAGTTGGGGACACAACTATAATTCACCCCTCCACTTT CASSWGHNYNSPLHF
. TRBJ1-2 few 12 TRBV18 TGTGCCAGCGCAGGGGCTAACTATGGCTACACCTTC CASAGANYGYTF
TRBD2 TRBJ2-1 . 14 TRBV30 TGTGCCTGGAGTGTAGGTAGCGGGAAGGATGAGCAGTTCTTC CAWSVGSGKDEQFF
TRBD2 TRBJ2-3 . 17 TRBV5-1 TGCGCCAGCAGCTTTCTTACCCCGGGGGGATCTGGAGATACGCAGTATTTT CASSFLTPGGSGDTQYF
. TRBJ1-5 . 14 TRBV30 TGTGCCTGGAGCCGGGGCGGGATGGACCAGCCCCAGCATTTT CAWSRGGMDQPQHF
. TRBJ2-5 once 11 TRBV27 TGTGCCAGCAAGTCCTCTGAGACTCAGTACTTC CASKSSETQYF
. TRBJ1-5 . 15 TRBV28 TGTGCCAGCAGTTTTAGGTCGGTCAGGGATCAGCCCCAGCATTTT CASSFRSVRDQPQHF
TRBD1 TRBJ2-7 . 14 TRBV7-6 TGTGCCAGCAGCTCTGGGACAGGGACGGGGGAGCAGTACTTC CASSSGTGTGEQYF
. TRBJ1-6 . 19 TRBV10-1 TGCGCCAGCAGTGAGTCGTGTTATTGGGGCCCCAAGGATTCTTCACCCCTCCACTTT CASSESCYWGPKDSSPLHF
. TRBJ2-3 . 13 TRBV10-3 TGTGCCACGGGGCAGGGGTCTGCAGATACGCAGTATTTT CATGQGSADTQYF
. TRBJ2-2 . 14 TRBV6-6 TGTGCCAGCAGTTATTTCTCGGGCACCGGGGAGCTGTTTTTT CASSYFSGTGELFF
TRBD2 TRBJ2-7 . 16 TRBV7-6 TGTGCCAGCAGCTTAGGGGGCCGGGGGGGCGGGTACGAGCAGTACTTC CASSLGGRGGGYEQYF
TRBD2 TRBJ2-7 . 15 TRBV4-2 TGTGCCAGCAGCCACGGACTAGCGGACTCCTACGAGCAGTACTTC CASSHGLADSYEQYF
. TRBJ2-2 . 16 TRBV6-5 TGTGCCAGCAGTTATTACCCGGGACTTCCGACCGGGGAGCTGTTTTTT CASSYYPGLPTGELFF
TRBD1 TRBJ1-1 once 16 TRBV5-1 TGCGCCAGCACCCCGGCCCCAGGGGGCTGGCGCACTGAAGCTTTCTTT CASTPAPGGWRTEAFF
. TRBJ2-3 . 14 TRBV5-1 TGCGCCAGCAGAATTCAGACAAGCACAGATACGCAGTATTTT CASRIQTSTDTQYF
TRBD1 TRBJ2-7 . 17 TRBV7-8 TGTGCCAGCAGCTCCCCCGGGGACAGGGCCCAGCCCTACGAGCAGTACTTC CASSSPGDRAQPYEQYF
TRBD2 TRBJ2-1 once 18 TRBV27 TGTGCCAGCAGGGGTGGGACTAGCGGGAGGGCTTCTTACTATGAGCAGTTCTTC CASRGGTSGRASYYEQFF
TRBD1 TRBJ1-4 . 15 TRBV7-9 TGTTCCAGCACCACAACAGGGGAGGCTAATGAAAAACTGTTTTTT CSSTTTGEANEKLFF
TRBD2 TRBJ2-7 . 15 TRBV5-1 TGCGCCAGCAGCCAGGGCGGGAGGAGTTACTACGAGCAGTACTTC CASSQGGRSYYEQYF
. TRBJ1-1 . 14 TRBV6-6 TGTGCCAGCAGTTACGACATAGAGAACACTGAAGCTTTCTTT CASSYDIENTEAFF
. TRBJ2-2 . 17 TRBV27 TGTGCCAGCAGCATCCCTTGGCGGGGGCAAAGGCCCGGGGAGCTGTTTTTT CASSIPWRGQRPGELFF